These 9 T cell receptor beta chains were all obtained from the same sample, sequenced in a study of vaccination and CD4 T cells after COVID-19. Sample time point: late sampling 161 to 241 days after vaccination in a few convalescent patients. MiXCR was run by TCRdb on the PCR reads, yielding one entry per CDR3 protein. Among approximately 36,000 distinct CDR3 sequences listed, 35% to 40% were seen once. The sample consisted of CD4+ T cells from blood, taken about 7 months after SARS-CoV-2 vaccination. These receptors came from a human donor who had recovered from COVID-19.

The V call is TRBV28, the J call TRBJ2-7; 12 positions match TRBD2. Germline V gene sequence: CDR1 MDHEN, CDR2 SYDVKM. This CDR3 has 15 residues. Unmatched junction bases numbered 10, after V lost 7 bases and J lost 6 bases. For the CDR3, the DNA is TGTGCCAGCACCCTTTTCAAGACTAGCGGGAGCGAGCAGTACTTC. Its translation is CASTLFKTSGSEQYF.

This sequence joins TRBV5-1 and TRBJ2-1, with 7 nucleotides matching TRBD2. Unmatched junction bases numbered 6, after V lost 5 bases and J lost 7 bases. The CDR3 has 13 residues. CDR1 is SGHRS and CDR2 is YFSETQ in the germline V gene. CDR3 sequence: CASRPGGHNEQFF. The CDR3 region has the DNA TGCGCCAGCAGGCCGGGAGGCCATAATGAGCAGTTCTTC.

This chain joins TRBV20-1 and TRBJ1-2; D unclear. V lost 6 bases to trimming and J lost 0 bases, with 14 bases between them. CDR3 size: 14 residues. Germline assignment: CDR1 DFQATT and CDR2 SNEGSKA (reference sequence). The CDR3, as DNA: TGCAGTGCGCCTGGAGGGCGATCTAACTATGGCTACACCTTC. It translates to CSAPGGRSNYGYTF.

The gene calls are TRBV7-2 and TRBJ2-7, with no clear D. From germline, CDR1 is SGHTA and CDR2 FQGNSA. This CDR3 region has 12 residues. Deletions cut 5 bases from V and 5 bases from J, with 10 bases between. This CDR3 is CASSRVFDEQYF. The CDR3, as DNA: TGTGCCAGCAGCCGGGTATTCGACGAGCAGTACTTC.

The chain employs TRBV2 and TRBJ2-3; a weak D match, TRBD1 (6 bases). Germline CDR1 is SNHLY and CDR2 is FYNNEI. V was pared by 1 base and J by 1 base, with 6 bases between. This CDR3 is 14 amino acids long. CDR3 residues: CASSEGTGTDTQYF. The CDR3 coding sequence is TGTGCCAGCAGTGAAGGGACAGGCACAGATACGCAGTATTTT.

The chain joins TRBV7-3 to TRBJ2-1, with D unresolved. This CDR3 is 17 amino acids long. Germline V gene lookup returns CDR1 SGHTA and CDR2 FQGTGA. Between the trimmed V and J ends, which lost 3 bases and 9 bases, there was a span of 24 bases. The CDR3 protein is CASSFAGFTASAAEQFF. The DNA for the CDR3 is TGTGCCAGCAGCTTTGCCGGATTTACAGCTTCGGCGGCTGAGCAGTTCTTC.

The rearrangement uses TRBV2 and TRBJ2-5; 8 nucleotides match TRBD1. Germline assignment: CDR1 SNHLY and CDR2 FYNNEI. This CDR3 comprises 14 residues. The V segment lost 6 bases and the J segment 2 bases; nucleotides outside the gene matches: 5. CDR3 sequence (DNA): TGTGCCAGCAGGACTGGGACAGGTCAAGAGACCCAGTACTTC. Translated, it gives CASRTGTGQETQYF.

This clonotype has just a few counts. The V and J genes are TRBV2 and TRBJ1-5; TRBD1 might be the D (6 bases). CDR3 length: 13 residues. Germline CDR1 SNHLY, CDR2 FYNNEI. V gave up 6 bases and J gave up 4 bases, with 10 bases separating them. The CDR3 sequence: CASSGQPNQPQHF. CDR3 DNA sequence: TGTGCCAGCAGCGGACAGCCTAATCAGCCCCAGCATTTT.

This clonotype was observed a handful of times. The rearrangement links TRBV19 to TRBJ1-2, with D perhaps matching TRBD1 (5 bases). Trimming removed 3 bases from V and 7 bases from J, with 9 bases in between. CDR3 length: 12 amino acids. The V gene's germline CDR1 is LNHDA and CDR2 SQIVND (reference sequence). The CDR3 here is CASSMDKTGYTF. DNA for the CDR3: TGTGCCAGTAGTATGGACAAGACTGGCTACACCTTC.